This is a list of T cell receptor beta chains from one sample in a study of blood T cells in healthy people across ages. MiXCR was run by TCRdb on the 5' RACE reads, yielding one entry per CDR3 protein. The table includes some 640,000 distinct CDR3 sequences, roughly 49% detected once. Sequencing was done on a sample of blood. Every receptor here comes from a woman aged 55-75 years in good health. CDR3s include the opening cysteine and the closing phenylalanine or tryptophan. Fields, in order: V gene, J gene, clone size, D gene, CDR3 DNA, CDR3 protein. D genes are given only for firm matches. Only some rows state a clone size, as once, few, many or a class for expanded clones.

v_gene: TRBV7-3; j_gene: TRBJ1-2; abundance: few; d_gene: NA; CDR3nt: TGTGCCAGCAGCTTAGTTCCCACGGGTTATGGCTACACCTTC; CDR3aa: CASSLVPTGYGYTF
v_gene: TRBV5-1; j_gene: TRBJ1-1; abundance: NA; d_gene: NA; CDR3nt: TGCGCCAGCAGGCGAGAAGAAAGTGACACTGAAGCTTTCTTT; CDR3aa: CASRREESDTEAFF
v_gene: TRBV20-1; j_gene: TRBJ2-3; abundance: NA; d_gene: TRBD2; CDR3nt: TGCAGTGCTAGAGCCCTAGCGGGAAAGGCAGATACGCAGTATTTT; CDR3aa: CSARALAGKADTQYF
v_gene: TRBV20-1; j_gene: TRBJ2-7; abundance: NA; d_gene: NA; CDR3nt: TGCAGTGCTAGAGAACAGCCCTACGAGCAGTACTTC; CDR3aa: CSAREQPYEQYF
v_gene: TRBV6-2/TRBV6-3; j_gene: TRBJ2-7; abundance: NA; d_gene: NA; CDR3nt: TGTGCCAGCAGTTGGAACCGGGACGCCTACTCCTACGAGCAGTACTTC; CDR3aa: CASSWNRDAYSYEQYF
v_gene: TRBV7-9; j_gene: TRBJ1-2; abundance: NA; d_gene: TRBD1; CDR3nt: TGTGCCAGCAGCTTAGGATTTGGGACAGGATATGGCTACACCTTC; CDR3aa: CASSLGFGTGYGYTF
v_gene: TRBV3-1; j_gene: TRBJ2-7; abundance: NA; d_gene: NA; CDR3nt: TGTGCCAGCAGCCAAGTAAAACGGCTAGCCTCCCACGAGCAGTACTTC; CDR3aa: CASSQVKRLASHEQYF
v_gene: TRBV20-1; j_gene: TRBJ2-5; abundance: once; d_gene: TRBD2; CDR3nt: TGCAGTGCTAGCCGGCAGGGACTAGCAGGAGAGACCCAGTACTTC; CDR3aa: CSASRQGLAGETQYF
v_gene: TRBV5-1; j_gene: TRBJ2-1; abundance: NA; d_gene: NA; CDR3nt: TGCGCCAGCAGCTTGGTCCCGGACAGCTACGAGCAGTTCTTC; CDR3aa: CASSLVPDSYEQFF
v_gene: TRBV7-2; j_gene: TRBJ2-5; abundance: NA; d_gene: NA; CDR3nt: TGTGCCAGCAGCTTAGGGGCCCCACGGCTCGGGACCCAGTACTTC; CDR3aa: CASSLGAPRLGTQYF
v_gene: TRBV4-2; j_gene: TRBJ2-3; abundance: NA; d_gene: TRBD2; CDR3nt: TGTGCCAGCAGCGGGGGGGGGGAGTTGGGCACAGATACGCAGTATTTT; CDR3aa: CASSGGGELGTDTQYF
v_gene: TRBV10-3; j_gene: TRBJ2-1; abundance: NA; d_gene: TRBD2; CDR3nt: TGTGCCATCAGCACACCCCCCGGGCCTAGCGGGGCTAGGAGCTCCTACAATGAGCAGTTCTTC; CDR3aa: CAISTPPGPSGARSSYNEQFF
v_gene: TRBV27; j_gene: TRBJ1-2; abundance: few; d_gene: NA; CDR3nt: TGTGCCAGCAGTCAATCGTGGCAGGACTATGGCTACACCTTC; CDR3aa: CASSQSWQDYGYTF
v_gene: TRBV2; j_gene: TRBJ2-2; abundance: NA; d_gene: TRBD2; CDR3nt: TGTGCCAGCAGTTCCCATCTTACTAGCGGGAGGGCCCCCGGGGAGCTGTTTTTT; CDR3aa: CASSSHLTSGRAPGELFF
v_gene: TRBV28; j_gene: TRBJ2-7; abundance: few; d_gene: NA; CDR3nt: TGTGCCAGCAGTCCCCCTTGGCGGGGGCAGGGGGCCGTTTACGAGCAGTACTTC; CDR3aa: CASSPPWRGQGAVYEQYF
v_gene: TRBV7-2; j_gene: TRBJ2-1; abundance: NA; d_gene: TRBD2; CDR3nt: TGTGCCATCACGATACTAGCGGGAGAGGCTCGTGAGCAGTTCTTC; CDR3aa: CAITILAGEAREQFF
v_gene: TRBV6-2/TRBV6-3; j_gene: TRBJ2-1; abundance: once; d_gene: TRBD2; CDR3nt: TGTGCCAGCAGTTACCCTAGCGGGAGGGCGGGGTATGAGCAGTTCTTC; CDR3aa: CASSYPSGRAGYEQFF
v_gene: TRBV20-1; j_gene: TRBJ2-5; abundance: once; d_gene: NA; CDR3nt: TGCAGTGCTAGAGCAGGGGATCGAGAGACCCAGTACTTC; CDR3aa: CSARAGDRETQYF
v_gene: TRBV3-1; j_gene: TRBJ1-4; abundance: NA; d_gene: NA; CDR3nt: TGTGCCAGCAGCCAAAAAGAAGTTTGGGGGGAAAAACTGTTTTTT; CDR3aa: CASSQKEVWGEKLFF
v_gene: TRBV5-6; j_gene: TRBJ2-7; abundance: NA; d_gene: NA; CDR3nt: TGTGCCAGCAGCTCTGACTGGGGGATTCAGTACTTC; CDR3aa: CASSSDWGIQYF
v_gene: TRBV2; j_gene: TRBJ2-5; abundance: NA; d_gene: TRBD2; CDR3nt: TGTGCCAGCTTCCTGAGCGGGAGGGGTCTGTTCGAGACCCAGTACTTC; CDR3aa: CASFLSGRGLFETQYF
v_gene: TRBV6-2/TRBV6-3; j_gene: TRBJ2-7; abundance: NA; d_gene: NA; CDR3nt: TGTGCCAGCAGTTACGGAGTTGGCCACGAGCAGTACTTC; CDR3aa: CASSYGVGHEQYF
v_gene: TRBV7-2; j_gene: TRBJ2-5; abundance: NA; d_gene: TRBD1; CDR3nt: TGTGCCAGCAGCCAGAACCCGGACAGGTTAGAGACCCAGTACTTC; CDR3aa: CASSQNPDRLETQYF
v_gene: TRBV29-1; j_gene: TRBJ2-5; abundance: NA; d_gene: NA; CDR3nt: TGCAGCGTTTCGAAGTCCGCGGAGGGGGCGATCCAGTACTTC; CDR3aa: CSVSKSAEGAIQYF
v_gene: TRBV24-1; j_gene: TRBJ1-1; abundance: many; d_gene: NA; CDR3nt: TGTGCCACCAGTGATTTCGGGCAGGAAGCTTTCTTT; CDR3aa: CATSDFGQEAFF
v_gene: TRBV14; j_gene: TRBJ2-7; abundance: few; d_gene: NA; CDR3nt: TGTGCCAGCAGCCAAGATTGGGCCAGGGCAGCCTACGAGCAGTACTTC; CDR3aa: CASSQDWARAAYEQYF
v_gene: TRBV4-3; j_gene: TRBJ1-4; abundance: NA; d_gene: TRBD1; CDR3nt: TGCGCCAGCAGCAGAACCAGACAGGGTGAAAAACTGTTTTTT; CDR3aa: CASSRTRQGEKLFF
v_gene: TRBV21-1; j_gene: TRBJ1-1; abundance: many; d_gene: NA; CDR3nt: TGTGCCAGCAGCAAACGGGGAGCTTTCTTT; CDR3aa: CASSKRGAFF
v_gene: TRBV20-1; j_gene: TRBJ1-5; abundance: many; d_gene: NA; CDR3nt: TGCAGTGCTAGAGGATTGGGGGGCAATCAGCCCCAGCATTTT; CDR3aa: CSARGLGGNQPQHF
v_gene: TRBV29-1; j_gene: TRBJ2-5; abundance: NA; d_gene: NA; CDR3nt: TGCAGCGTTGGAGGCAACAGGGCTTGGGAGACCCAGTACTTC; CDR3aa: CSVGGNRAWETQYF
v_gene: TRBV11-2; j_gene: TRBJ2-3; abundance: NA; d_gene: NA; CDR3nt: TGTGCCAGCAGCTTATGGGCAAGCACAGATACGCAGTATTTT; CDR3aa: CASSLWASTDTQYF
v_gene: TRBV7-9; j_gene: TRBJ2-3; abundance: few; d_gene: NA; CDR3nt: TGTGCCAGCAGCTTAGGGTCAGGATCTAACACAGATACGCAGTATTTT; CDR3aa: CASSLGSGSNTDTQYF
v_gene: TRBV7-2; j_gene: TRBJ1-1; abundance: NA; d_gene: TRBD1; CDR3nt: TGTGCCAGCAGCCCCGGGACAGGATGGCGGACTGAAGCTTTCTTT; CDR3aa: CASSPGTGWRTEAFF
v_gene: TRBV7-9; j_gene: TRBJ2-3; abundance: NA; d_gene: TRBD2; CDR3nt: TGTGCCAGCAGCTCTGGGACTAGCGGAAATGCGGCAGATACGCAGTATTTT; CDR3aa: CASSSGTSGNAADTQYF
v_gene: TRBV7-2; j_gene: TRBJ2-1; abundance: NA; d_gene: TRBD1; CDR3nt: TGTGCCAGCAGCCCCACCCGGGACAGGCGATACAATGAGCAGTTCTTC; CDR3aa: CASSPTRDRRYNEQFF
v_gene: TRBV20-1; j_gene: TRBJ2-7; abundance: few; d_gene: NA; CDR3nt: TGCAGTGCTAGGGACGTAGCGGCCCTCTCCTACGAGCAGTACTTC; CDR3aa: CSARDVAALSYEQYF
v_gene: TRBV15; j_gene: TRBJ2-7; abundance: few; d_gene: TRBD2; CDR3nt: TGTGCCACTAGCAGGAGAAGCGGGAACTACGAGCAGTACTTC; CDR3aa: CATSRRSGNYEQYF
v_gene: TRBV7-2; j_gene: TRBJ1-2; abundance: few; d_gene: NA; CDR3nt: TGTGCCAGCAGTCCCGCGAACGGAGTACAGAGTGGCTACACCTTC; CDR3aa: CASSPANGVQSGYTF
v_gene: TRBV15; j_gene: TRBJ1-5; abundance: NA; d_gene: NA; CDR3nt: TGTGCCACCAGCATGAGGGGGGCCGGGAGCAATCAGCCCCAGCATTTT; CDR3aa: CATSMRGAGSNQPQHF
v_gene: TRBV28; j_gene: TRBJ1-5; abundance: once; d_gene: NA; CDR3nt: TGTGCCAGCAGCCTCAGGTACCCGGGTCGGAGCGATCAGCCCCAGCATTTT; CDR3aa: CASSLRYPGRSDQPQHF
v_gene: TRBV4-3; j_gene: TRBJ1-5; abundance: few; d_gene: TRBD1; CDR3nt: TGCGCCAGCAGCCAAGATTTGCAGGGGGCAGGTCAGCCCCAGCATTTT; CDR3aa: CASSQDLQGAGQPQHF
v_gene: TRBV7-3; j_gene: TRBJ2-2; abundance: NA; d_gene: TRBD2; CDR3nt: TGTGCCAGCGCTGAGGGACTAAACACCGGGGAGCTGTTTTTT; CDR3aa: CASAEGLNTGELFF
v_gene: TRBV30; j_gene: TRBJ1-6; abundance: NA; d_gene: NA; CDR3nt: TGTGCCTGGAAGATACAGGGTGGGAATTCACCCCTCCACTTT; CDR3aa: CAWKIQGGNSPLHF
v_gene: TRBV6-2/TRBV6-3; j_gene: TRBJ2-7; abundance: few; d_gene: TRBD1; CDR3nt: TGTGCCAGCAGCCGCCTGGACAGGGGGCTCTACGAGCAGTACTTC; CDR3aa: CASSRLDRGLYEQYF
v_gene: TRBV7-2; j_gene: TRBJ2-7; abundance: NA; d_gene: NA; CDR3nt: TGTGCCAGCAGCCCCTCTAGCAGGGTGGGATCTTCAGAGCAGTACTTC; CDR3aa: CASSPSSRVGSSEQYF
v_gene: TRBV7-2; j_gene: TRBJ2-3; abundance: NA; d_gene: NA; CDR3nt: TGTGCCAGCAGCTTAGCGCGCCTGGGGGGAGATACGCAGTATTTT; CDR3aa: CASSLARLGGDTQYF
v_gene: TRBV11-3; j_gene: TRBJ2-1; abundance: few; d_gene: NA; CDR3nt: TGTGCCAGCAGCTTAGGTCAGGGATACTACAATGAGCAGTTCTTC; CDR3aa: CASSLGQGYYNEQFF
v_gene: TRBV4-2; j_gene: TRBJ2-5; abundance: NA; d_gene: NA; CDR3nt: TGTGCCAGCAGCCAATACTGGGGGGAAGAAGAGACCCAGTACTTC; CDR3aa: CASSQYWGEEETQYF
v_gene: TRBV2; j_gene: TRBJ1-5; abundance: NA; d_gene: NA; CDR3nt: TGTGCCAGCACAGGGATTCGCAATCAGCCCCAGCATTTT; CDR3aa: CASTGIRNQPQHF
v_gene: TRBV6-5; j_gene: TRBJ2-1; abundance: NA; d_gene: TRBD1; CDR3nt: TGTGCCAGCAGTTACCAGATAGACAGGGGATCTGGTGAGCAGTTCTTC; CDR3aa: CASSYQIDRGSGEQFF
v_gene: TRBV20-1; j_gene: TRBJ2-3; abundance: NA; d_gene: TRBD2; CDR3nt: TGCAGTGCTAGCCTACTAAGCGGGAGTAGGACAGATACGCAGTATTTT; CDR3aa: CSASLLSGSRTDTQYF
v_gene: TRBV2; j_gene: TRBJ2-7; abundance: NA; d_gene: TRBD1; CDR3nt: TGTGCCAGCAGTGGCCCGGGGACAGGAGGACGTTTCTACGAGCAGTACTTC; CDR3aa: CASSGPGTGGRFYEQYF
v_gene: TRBV3-1; j_gene: TRBJ2-1; abundance: few; d_gene: TRBD2; CDR3nt: TGTGCCAGCAGCCCACCCCGGACTAGCGGAGCTCCCGACAATGAGCAGTTCTTC; CDR3aa: CASSPPRTSGAPDNEQFF
v_gene: TRBV7-9; j_gene: TRBJ2-1; abundance: NA; d_gene: NA; CDR3nt: TGTGCCAGCAGCCTCACTGGTACCAATGAGCAGTTCTTC; CDR3aa: CASSLTGTNEQFF
v_gene: TRBV24-1; j_gene: TRBJ2-3; abundance: NA; d_gene: NA; CDR3nt: TGTGCCACCAGTGACCCCGGGACTGTTGGGGATACGCAGTATTTT; CDR3aa: CATSDPGTVGDTQYF
v_gene: TRBV14; j_gene: TRBJ2-7; abundance: few; d_gene: NA; CDR3nt: TGTGCCAGCAGCCAATCCAGGGTAGGAGAGCAGTACTTC; CDR3aa: CASSQSRVGEQYF